A selection of T cell receptor beta chains follows, all from one sample in a study of a mutant IDH1 vaccine in newly diagnosed glioma. Using immunoSEQ multiplex PCR, the repertoire was profiled, and TCRdb retains in-frame clones only, with some absent. The sample includes 50,000 to 75,000 clones, 80% to 95% of them seen just once. Here the sequenced sample was PBMCs, taken from a glioma patient treated with radiotherapy, temozolomide or both. The receptors stem from a man aged 45-60 years with glioma. Both conserved end residues are part of each CDR3. D genes are given only for firm matches. Clone size, where shown, is once, few, many, or a class for clones that have expanded.

DNA	CDR3	size	V	J	D
TGTGCCAGCTCCCCCCGAGTCCGGAGGTCCTACGAGCAGTACTTC	CASSPRVRRSYEQYF	NA	TRBV11-2	TRBJ2-7	NA
TGTGCCAGCGGCCTGTTGGCGGAGGGGGCAAATGAGCAGTTCTTC	CASGLLAEGANEQFF	NA	TRBV28	TRBJ2-1	NA
TGTGCCACCTCCCAGAGTGGGGGCCAGAATGAGCAGTTCTTC	CATSQSGGQNEQFF	NA	TRBV15	TRBJ2-1	NA
TGTGCCAGCAGCCCGACTAGCGGATGGTCCTACGAGCAGTACTTC	CASSPTSGWSYEQYF	NA	TRBV27	TRBJ2-7	TRBD2
TGTGCCTGGAGTGTTGGGGGGCTGGACAATCAGCCCCAGCATTTT	CAWSVGGLDNQPQHF	once	TRBV30	TRBJ1-5	NA
TGTGCCAGCAGCCGGGTTCAAGAGACCCAGTACTTC	CASSRVQETQYF	NA	TRBV28	TRBJ2-5	NA
TGTGCCAGCAGCTTTCACAGGGGGGGCACCGGGGAGCTGTTTTTT	CASSFHRGGTGELFF	NA	TRBV11-3	TRBJ2-2	NA
TGTGCCAGTAGTATATACGGGGGCGAGGAGACCCAGTACTTC	CASSIYGGEETQYF	NA	TRBV19	TRBJ2-5	NA
TGTGCCAGCAGCGCAAATCTCGTGGACAGGAGGGGACTCACCGGGGAGCTGTTTTTT	CASSANLVDRRGLTGELFF	NA	TRBV11-1	TRBJ2-2	NA
TGTGCCAGCAGCGGGGGGGCCTGGTACGAGCAGTACTTC	CASSGGAWYEQYF	NA	TRBV19	TRBJ2-7	TRBD2
TGTGCCAGCAGCCCGTTAGGGCCTCTTAACTATGGCTACACCTTC	CASSPLGPLNYGYTF	few	TRBV5-8	TRBJ1-2	NA
TGTGCCAGCAGCTTTGGACGGAGCTCCTACAATGAGCAGTTCTTC	CASSFGRSSYNEQFF	NA	TRBV5-6	TRBJ2-1	NA
TGTGCCAGCAGCTTGAGAGCAGGGTTAGACGAGCAGTACTTC	CASSLRAGLDEQYF	NA	TRBV7-6	TRBJ2-7	NA
TGTGCCATCAGTGAGCCATCCGGGGCAGGGGCCTACGAGCAGTACTTC	CAISEPSGAGAYEQYF	NA	TRBV10-3	TRBJ2-7	NA